The rows below give T cell receptor beta chains drawn from one sample of a study of T cell responses to AZD1222 COVID-19 vaccine. This table comes from immunoSEQ multiplex PCR, and its TCRdb copy is limited to in-frame clones, with some not included. This sample carries fewer than 200,000 clones, around 90% of them seen once, and the ten largest clones take about 3.5%. The sequencing used peripheral blood, collected 28 days after the second dose of the MenACWY control vaccine. The receptors come from an adult who received the MenACWY meningococcal vaccine as a control. CDR3s include the opening cysteine and the closing phenylalanine or tryptophan. The D gene is left open where the match is weak. Clone size is shown for a subset of rows, as once, few, many or a class of expanded clone.

clone_size	v_call	j_call	d_call	cdr3_aa	cdr3_nt
-	TRBV5-5	TRBJ1-2	-	CASSLTGLPNYGYTF	TGTGCCAGCAGCTTGACAGGGCTTCCTAACTATGGCTACACCTTC
-	TRBV6-5	TRBJ1-5	-	CASSYRQGNQPQHF	TGTGCCAGCAGTTACCGACAGGGCAATCAGCCCCAGCATTTT
-	TRBV24-1	TRBJ2-1	-	CATSDLLAGAKNEQFF	TGTGCCACCAGTGATTTACTGGCGGGGGCCAAGAATGAGCAGTTCTTC
-	TRBV19	TRBJ2-1	-	CASSIRVAYNEQFF	TGTGCCAGTAGTATCAGAGTGGCCTACAATGAGCAGTTCTTC
-	TRBV7-3	TRBJ1-1	TRBD1	CASSLTDREGTEAFF	TGTGCCAGCAGCTTAACGGACAGGGAAGGGACTGAAGCTTTCTTT
-	TRBV11-3	TRBJ1-6	-	CASSLGSWGYNSPLHF	TGTGCCAGCAGCTTAGGGTCTTGGGGTTATAATTCACCCCTCCACTTT
-	TRBV24-1	TRBJ2-3	TRBD2	CATSGLAGSKDTQYF	TGTGCCACCAGCGGACTAGCGGGAAGTAAGGATACGCAGTATTTT
few	TRBV7-9	TRBJ2-7	-	CASSLVAGQAWDEQYF	TGTGCCAGCAGCTTAGTCGCGGGGCAAGCCTGGGACGAGCAGTACTTC
-	TRBV15	TRBJ2-1	TRBD2	CATSRDLLAGVNNEQFF	TGTGCCACCAGCAGAGATTTACTAGCGGGAGTAAACAATGAGCAGTTCTTC
few	TRBV28	TRBJ2-4	TRBD2	CASSLLSGRAAVAKNIQYF	TGTGCCAGCAGTTTACTCAGCGGGAGGGCCGCGGTAGCCAAAAACATTCAGTACTTC
-	TRBV9	TRBJ2-1	-	CASSVGLPHEQFF	TGTGCCAGCAGCGTAGGCCTACCCCATGAGCAGTTCTTC
-	TRBV5-1	TRBJ1-2	-	CASREGAANYGYTF	TGCGCCAGCAGAGAAGGGGCGGCTAACTATGGCTACACCTTC
-	TRBV2	TRBJ1-2	-	CASSEGSRGSYGYTF	TGTGCCAGCAGTGAAGGGTCGCGGGGGAGCTATGGCTACACCTTC
once	TRBV28	TRBJ1-2	-	CASSYRQVEGYTF	TGTGCCAGCAGTTACCGACAGGTTGAAGGCTACACCTTC
-	TRBV3-1/TRBV3-2	TRBJ2-1	TRBD1	CASPGGSTYNEQFF	TGTGCCAGTCCAGGGGGCAGCACCTACAATGAGCAGTTCTTC
-	TRBV5-1	TRBJ1-4	TRBD1	CASSLGTGTGDEKLFF	TGCGCCAGCAGCTTGGGAACCGGGACAGGGGATGAAAAACTGTTTTTT
-	TRBV9	TRBJ2-3	TRBD2	CASSVESGRGADTQYF	TGTGCCAGCAGCGTAGAGAGCGGGAGAGGGGCAGATACGCAGTATTTT
-	TRBV27	TRBJ1-2	TRBD1	CASSRTGQYGYTF	TGTGCCAGCAGTCGGACAGGACAGTATGGCTACACCTTC
-	TRBV9	TRBJ2-3	-	CASSTSGGGDTQYF	TGTGCCAGCAGCACCTCTGGGGGAGGAGATACGCAGTATTTT
once	TRBV5-5	TRBJ1-5	-	CASSFDDRSNQPQHF	TGTGCCAGCAGCTTTGACGACAGGAGCAATCAGCCCCAGCATTTT
-	TRBV2	TRBJ2-7	-	CASSNVLYEQYF	TGTGCCAGCAGCAACGTCCTCTACGAGCAGTACTTC
-	TRBV20-1	TRBJ2-7	TRBD2	CSASPSGSIYEQYF	TGCAGTGCTAGTCCTAGCGGGAGTATCTACGAGCAGTACTTC
-	TRBV9	TRBJ1-2	-	CASSVGRVINYGYTF	TGTGCCAGCAGCGTAGGGAGGGTGATAAACTATGGCTACACCTTC
-	TRBV7-5	TRBJ2-7	-	CVPLPQYF	TGTGTCCCTTTACCCCAGTACTTC
-	TRBV6-4	TRBJ1-1	-	CASSEVFSRASGNTEAFF	TGTGCCAGCAGTGAGGTATTTAGTAGGGCATCGGGGAACACTGAAGCTTTCTTT
-	TRBV9	TRBJ2-1	TRBD2	CASSVGLAGTNEQFF	TGTGCCAGCAGCGTAGGGCTAGCGGGAACTAATGAGCAGTTCTTC
-	TRBV11-2	TRBJ2-7	-	CASSLLSGTGSEEQYF	TGTGCCAGCAGCTTATTGAGTGGGACTGGGAGCGAAGAGCAGTACTTC
-	TRBV9	TRBJ2-3	-	CASSVILQDTQYF	TGTGCCAGCAGCGTAATACTCCAAGATACGCAGTATTTT